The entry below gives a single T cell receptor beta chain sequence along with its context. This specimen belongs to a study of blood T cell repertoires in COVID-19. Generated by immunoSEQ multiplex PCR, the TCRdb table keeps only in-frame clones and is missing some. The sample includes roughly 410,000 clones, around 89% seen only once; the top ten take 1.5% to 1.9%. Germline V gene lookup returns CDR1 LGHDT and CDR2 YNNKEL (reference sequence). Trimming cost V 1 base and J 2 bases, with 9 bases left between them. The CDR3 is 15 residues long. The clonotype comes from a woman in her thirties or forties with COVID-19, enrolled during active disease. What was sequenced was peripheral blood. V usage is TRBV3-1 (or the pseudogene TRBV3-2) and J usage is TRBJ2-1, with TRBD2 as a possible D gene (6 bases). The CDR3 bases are TGTGCCAGCAGCCAAGGTGGCGGGGCCTACAATGAGCAGTTCTTC. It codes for CASSQGGGAYNEQFF.